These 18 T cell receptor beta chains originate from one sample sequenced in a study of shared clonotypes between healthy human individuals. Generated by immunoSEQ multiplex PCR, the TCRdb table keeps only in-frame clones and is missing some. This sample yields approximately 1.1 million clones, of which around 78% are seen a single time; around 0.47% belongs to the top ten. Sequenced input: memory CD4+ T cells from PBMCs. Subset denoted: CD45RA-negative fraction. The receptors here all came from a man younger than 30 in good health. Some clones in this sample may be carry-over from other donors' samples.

The CDR3 nucleotides read TGCGCCAGCAGCGAGGGACCCACAGAAAAACTGTTTTTT. Translated: CASSEGPTEKLFF. This chain joins TRBV5-1 and TRBJ1-4; D is possibly TRBD1 (5 bases). Germline loops: CDR1 SGHRS, CDR2 YFSETQ. The CDR3 spans 13 residues. The V end lost 4 bases, the J end lost 8 bases, and 12 bases lay between the germline ends.

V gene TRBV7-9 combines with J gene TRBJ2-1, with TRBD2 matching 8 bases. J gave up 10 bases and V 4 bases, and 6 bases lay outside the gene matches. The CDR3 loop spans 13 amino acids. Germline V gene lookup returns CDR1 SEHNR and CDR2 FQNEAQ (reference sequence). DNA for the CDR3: TGTGCCAGCAGCTACGTGGCGGGAGGAGAGCAGTTCTTC. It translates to CASSYVAGGEQFF.

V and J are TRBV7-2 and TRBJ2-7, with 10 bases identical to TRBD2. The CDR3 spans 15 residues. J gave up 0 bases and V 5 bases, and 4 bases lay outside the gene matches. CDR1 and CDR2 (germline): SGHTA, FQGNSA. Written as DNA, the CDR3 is TGTGCCAGCAGCCGTACTAGCGGGACCTCCTACGAGCAGTACTTC. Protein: CASSRTSGTSYEQYF.

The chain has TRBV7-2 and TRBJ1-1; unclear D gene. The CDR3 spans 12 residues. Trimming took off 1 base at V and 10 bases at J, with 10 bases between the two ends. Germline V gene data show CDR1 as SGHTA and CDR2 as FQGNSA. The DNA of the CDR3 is TGTGCCAGCAGCTTAGTTGTCGGAGGAGCTTTCTTT. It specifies CASSLVVGGAFF.

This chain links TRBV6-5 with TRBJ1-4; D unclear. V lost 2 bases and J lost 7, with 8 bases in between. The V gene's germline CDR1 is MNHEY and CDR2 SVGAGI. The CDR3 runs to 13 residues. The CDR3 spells CASSYLGSEKLFF. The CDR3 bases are TGTGCCAGCAGTTACCTGGGGAGTGAAAAACTGTTTTTT.

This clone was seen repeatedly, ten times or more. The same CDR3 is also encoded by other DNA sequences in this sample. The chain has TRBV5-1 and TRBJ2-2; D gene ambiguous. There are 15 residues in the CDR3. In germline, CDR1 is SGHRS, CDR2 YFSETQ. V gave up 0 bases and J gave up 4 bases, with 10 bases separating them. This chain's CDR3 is CASSLGVTATGELFF. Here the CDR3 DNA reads TGCGCCAGCAGCTTGGGGGTTACGGCCACCGGGGAGCTGTTTTTT.

The CDR3, as DNA: TGTGCCAGCAGTGGGACAGGGGGCACCGGGGAGCTGTTTTTT. Its protein product is CASSGTGGTGELFF. V usage is TRBV25-1 and J usage is TRBJ2-2; 10 positions match TRBD1. The CDR3 runs 14 residues. Trimming removed 4 bases from V and 4 bases from J; junction bases left unmatched: 0. Germline assignment: CDR1 MGHDK and CDR2 SYGVNS.

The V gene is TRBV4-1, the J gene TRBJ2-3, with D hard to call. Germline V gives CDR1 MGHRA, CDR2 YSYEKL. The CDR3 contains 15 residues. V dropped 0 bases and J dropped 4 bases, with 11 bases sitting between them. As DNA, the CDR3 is TGCGCCAGCAGCCAAGAACTGGCTAGGGCAGATACGCAGTATTTT. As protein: CASSQELARADTQYF.

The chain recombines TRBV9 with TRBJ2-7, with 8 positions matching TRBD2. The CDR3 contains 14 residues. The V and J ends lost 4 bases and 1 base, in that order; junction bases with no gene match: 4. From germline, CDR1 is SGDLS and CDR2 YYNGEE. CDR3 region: CASSTGLVSYEQYF. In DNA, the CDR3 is TGTGCCAGCAGCACGGGACTAGTTTCCTACGAGCAGTACTTC.

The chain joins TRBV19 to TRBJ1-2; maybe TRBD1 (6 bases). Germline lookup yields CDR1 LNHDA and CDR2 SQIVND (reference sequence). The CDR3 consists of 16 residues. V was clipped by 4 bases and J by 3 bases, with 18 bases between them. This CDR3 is CASSSYSGGVDYGYTF. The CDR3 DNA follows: TGTGCCAGTAGTAGCTATTCTGGGGGCGTTGACTATGGCTACACCTTC.

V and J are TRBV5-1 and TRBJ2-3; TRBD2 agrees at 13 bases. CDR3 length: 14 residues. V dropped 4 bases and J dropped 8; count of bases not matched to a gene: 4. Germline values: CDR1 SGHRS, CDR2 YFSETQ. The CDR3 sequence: CASSGGTSGITQYF. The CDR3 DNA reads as TGCGCCAGCAGCGGGGGGACTAGCGGGATTACGCAGTATTTT.

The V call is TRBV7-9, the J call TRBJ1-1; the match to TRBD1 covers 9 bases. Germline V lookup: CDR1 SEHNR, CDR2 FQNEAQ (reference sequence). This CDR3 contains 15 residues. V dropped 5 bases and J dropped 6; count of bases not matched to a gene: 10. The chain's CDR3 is CASSKPTGGTAEAFF. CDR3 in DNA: TGTGCCAGCAGCAAACCGACAGGGGGGACGGCTGAAGCTTTCTTT.

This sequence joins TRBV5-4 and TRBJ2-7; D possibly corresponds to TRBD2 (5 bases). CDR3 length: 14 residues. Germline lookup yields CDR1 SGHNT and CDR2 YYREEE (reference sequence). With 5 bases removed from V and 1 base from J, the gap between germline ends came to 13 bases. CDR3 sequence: CASRQDFRSYEQYF. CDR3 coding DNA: TGTGCCAGCAGGCAGGACTTCCGATCCTACGAGCAGTACTTC.

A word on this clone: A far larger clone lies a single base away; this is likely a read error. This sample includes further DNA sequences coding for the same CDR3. The CDR3 reads CASRPTVTNYGYTF. The CDR3 DNA reads as TGTGCTAGCAGACCCACCGTGACCAACTATGGCTACACCTTC. The chain couples TRBV6-6 to TRBJ1-2; D call uncertain. CDR1 and CDR2 (germline): MNHNY, SVGAGI (reference sequence). CDR3 length: 14 amino acids.

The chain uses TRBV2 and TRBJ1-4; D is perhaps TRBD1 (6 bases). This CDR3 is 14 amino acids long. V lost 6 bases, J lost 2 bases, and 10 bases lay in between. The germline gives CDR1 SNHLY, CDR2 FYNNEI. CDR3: CASRADRTNEKLFF. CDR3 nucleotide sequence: TGTGCCAGCAGGGCTGACAGGACTAATGAAAAACTGTTTTTT.

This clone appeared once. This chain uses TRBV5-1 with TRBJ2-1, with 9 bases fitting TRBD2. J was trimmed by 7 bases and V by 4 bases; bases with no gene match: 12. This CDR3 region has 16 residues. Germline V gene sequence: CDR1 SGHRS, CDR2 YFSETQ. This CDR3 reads CASSPWELAGKNEQFF. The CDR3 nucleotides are TGCGCCAGCAGCCCCTGGGAGCTAGCGGGAAAGAATGAGCAGTTCTTC.

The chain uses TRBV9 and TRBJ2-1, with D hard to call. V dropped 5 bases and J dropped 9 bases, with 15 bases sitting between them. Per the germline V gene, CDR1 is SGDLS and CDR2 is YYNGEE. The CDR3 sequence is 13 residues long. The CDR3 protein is CASSGSDGTEQFF. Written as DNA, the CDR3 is TGTGCCAGCAGTGGCTCCGACGGCACTGAGCAGTTCTTC.

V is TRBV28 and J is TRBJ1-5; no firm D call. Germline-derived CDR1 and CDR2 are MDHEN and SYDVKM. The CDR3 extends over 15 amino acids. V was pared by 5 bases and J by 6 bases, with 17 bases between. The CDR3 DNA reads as TGTGCCAGCAGTGCGCCCCGGCAGATGGTTCAGCCCCAGCATTTT. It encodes CASSAPRQMVQPQHF.